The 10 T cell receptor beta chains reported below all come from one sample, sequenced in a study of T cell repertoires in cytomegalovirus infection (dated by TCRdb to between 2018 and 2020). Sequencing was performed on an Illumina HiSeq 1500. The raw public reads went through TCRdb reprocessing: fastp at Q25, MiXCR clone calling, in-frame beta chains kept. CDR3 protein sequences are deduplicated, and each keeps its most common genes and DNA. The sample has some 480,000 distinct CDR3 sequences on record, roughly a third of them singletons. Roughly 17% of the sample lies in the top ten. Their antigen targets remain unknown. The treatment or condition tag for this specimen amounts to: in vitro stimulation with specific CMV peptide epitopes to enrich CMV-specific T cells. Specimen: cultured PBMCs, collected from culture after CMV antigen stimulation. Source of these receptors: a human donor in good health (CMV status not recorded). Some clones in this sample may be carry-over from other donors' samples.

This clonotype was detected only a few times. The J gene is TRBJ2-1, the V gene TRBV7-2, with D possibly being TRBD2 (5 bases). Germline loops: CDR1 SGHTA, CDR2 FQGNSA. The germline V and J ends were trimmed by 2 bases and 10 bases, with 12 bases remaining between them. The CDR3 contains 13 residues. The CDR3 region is CASSLYSGREQFF. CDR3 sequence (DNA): TGTGCCAGCAGCTTATATTCGGGGAGAGAGCAGTTCTTC.

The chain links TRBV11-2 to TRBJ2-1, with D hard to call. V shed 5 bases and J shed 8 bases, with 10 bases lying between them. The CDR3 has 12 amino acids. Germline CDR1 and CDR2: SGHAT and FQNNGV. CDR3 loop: CASSHLSYEQFF. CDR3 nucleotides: TGTGCCAGCAGCCACCTCAGCTATGAGCAGTTCTTC. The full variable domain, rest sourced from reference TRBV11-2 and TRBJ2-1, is EAGVAQSPRYKIIEKRQSVAFWCNPISGHATLYWYQQILGQGPKLLIQFQNNGVVDDSQLPKDRFSAERLKGVDSTLKIQPAKLEDSAVYLCASSHLSYEQFFGPGTRLTVL.

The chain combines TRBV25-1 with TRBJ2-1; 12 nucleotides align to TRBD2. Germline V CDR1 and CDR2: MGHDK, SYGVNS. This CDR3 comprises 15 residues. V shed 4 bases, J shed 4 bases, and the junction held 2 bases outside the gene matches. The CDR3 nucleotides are TGTGCCAGCAGTGGACTAGCGGGAGTTTACAATGAGCAGTTCTTC. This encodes CASSGLAGVYNEQFF.

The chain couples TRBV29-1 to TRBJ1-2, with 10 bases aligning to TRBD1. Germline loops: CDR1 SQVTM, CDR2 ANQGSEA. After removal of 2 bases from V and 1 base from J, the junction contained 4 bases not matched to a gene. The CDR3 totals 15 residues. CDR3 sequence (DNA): TGCAGCGTTGAACGTAGGACAGGGGGTAACTATGGCTACACCTTC. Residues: CSVERRTGGNYGYTF.

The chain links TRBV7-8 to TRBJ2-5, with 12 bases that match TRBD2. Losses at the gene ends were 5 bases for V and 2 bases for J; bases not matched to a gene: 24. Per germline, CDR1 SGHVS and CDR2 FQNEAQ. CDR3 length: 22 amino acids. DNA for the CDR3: TGTGCCAGCAGCCGAGGGCCCTACTCTAGCGGGAGGGCCGGGGGCTTTCAAGAGACCCAGTACTTC. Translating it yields CASSRGPYSSGRAGGFQETQYF.

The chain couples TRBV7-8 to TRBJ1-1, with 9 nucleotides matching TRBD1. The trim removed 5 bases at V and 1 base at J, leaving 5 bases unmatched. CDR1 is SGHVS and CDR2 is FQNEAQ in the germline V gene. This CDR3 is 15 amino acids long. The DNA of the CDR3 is TGTGCCAGCAGCGGGACAGGGAATCCGAACACTGAAGCTTTCTTT. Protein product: CASSGTGNPNTEAFF. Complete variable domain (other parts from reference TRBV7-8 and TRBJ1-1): GAGVSQSPRYKVAKRGQDVALRCDPISGHVSLFWYQQALGQGPEFLTYFQNEAQLDKSGLPSDRFFAERPEGSVSTLKIQRTQQEDSAVYLCASSGTGNPNTEAFFGQGTRLTVV.

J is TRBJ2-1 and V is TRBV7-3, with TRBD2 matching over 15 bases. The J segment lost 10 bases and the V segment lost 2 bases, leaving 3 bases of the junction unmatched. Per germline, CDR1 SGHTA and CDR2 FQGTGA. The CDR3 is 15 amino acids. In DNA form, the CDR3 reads TGTGCCAGCAGCTTATCCGGGACTAGCGGGAGGGAGCAGTTCTTC. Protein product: CASSLSGTSGREQFF. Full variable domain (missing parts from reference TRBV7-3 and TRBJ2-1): GAGVSQTPSNKVTEKGKYVELRCDPISGHTALYWYRQSLGQGPEFLIYFQGTGAADDSGLPNDRFFAVRPEGSVSTLKIQRTERGDSAVYLCASSLSGTSGREQFFGPGTRLTVL.

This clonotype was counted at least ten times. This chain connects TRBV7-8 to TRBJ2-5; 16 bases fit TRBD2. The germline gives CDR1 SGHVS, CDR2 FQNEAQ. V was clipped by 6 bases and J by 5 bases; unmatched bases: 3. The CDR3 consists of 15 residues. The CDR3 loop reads CASSRGLAGGETQYF. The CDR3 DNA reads TGTGCCAGCAGTCGGGGACTAGCGGGAGGGGAGACCCAGTACTTC.

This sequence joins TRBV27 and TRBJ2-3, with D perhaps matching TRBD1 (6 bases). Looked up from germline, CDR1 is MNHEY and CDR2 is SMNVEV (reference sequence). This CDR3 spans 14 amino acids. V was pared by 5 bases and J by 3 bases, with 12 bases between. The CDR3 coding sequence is TGTGCCAGCAGTCCCCCAGGGGTGACAGATACGCAGTATTTT. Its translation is CASSPPGVTDTQYF.

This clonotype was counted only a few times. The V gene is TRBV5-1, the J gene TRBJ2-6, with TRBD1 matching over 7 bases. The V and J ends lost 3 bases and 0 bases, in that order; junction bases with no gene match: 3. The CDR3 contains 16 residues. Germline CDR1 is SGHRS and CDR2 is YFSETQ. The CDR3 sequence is CASSYDRDSGANVLTF. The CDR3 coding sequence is TGCGCCAGCAGCTACGACAGGGACTCTGGGGCCAACGTCCTGACTTTC.